Listed below are T cell receptor beta chains from one sample, sequenced in a study of regulatory T cells in long-lasting Graves disease. Each CDR3 protein gets one entry after TCRdb re-called the multiplex PCR reads with MiXCR. There are 580,000 or so distinct CDR3 sequences in the sample; approximately 16% occur only once, and approximately 12% lies in the top ten. The sample was also reused in another study, on T cells in Graves' hyperthyroidism and ophthalmopathy.

This material consisted of peripheral blood mononuclear cells (PBMCs), taken at new diagnosis, from a patient treated with antithyroid drugs. These receptors originate from a man aged 18 to 30 with Graves disease. Both conserved end residues are trimmed from each CDR3.

j_call: TRBJ1-5
v_call: TRBV29-1
cdr3_aa: SVETGRGQPQH

j_call: TRBJ2-5
v_call: TRBV12-3/TRBV12-4
cdr3_aa: ASSLGLANGEAQY

j_call: TRBJ2-1
v_call: TRBV27
cdr3_aa: ASSLSGWGGEQF

j_call: TRBJ2-7
v_call: TRBV27
cdr3_aa: ASSLTGSEYYEQY

j_call: TRBJ1-5
v_call: TRBV7-9
cdr3_aa: ASSATGIANQPQH

j_call: TRBJ2-3
v_call: TRBV27
cdr3_aa: ASRTGVTGTDTQY

j_call: TRBJ2-3
v_call: TRBV7-8
cdr3_aa: ASSPARGTDTQY

j_call: TRBJ1-3
v_call: TRBV6-5
cdr3_aa: ASSLDSTSGNTIY

j_call: TRBJ2-7
v_call: TRBV28
cdr3_aa: ASSDDSRTYEQY

j_call: TRBJ2-1
v_call: TRBV7-9
cdr3_aa: ASSAPGQGTNEQF

j_call: TRBJ1-6
v_call: TRBV27
cdr3_aa: ASRPGQGVIGYNSPLH

j_call: TRBJ2-5
v_call: TRBV11-3
cdr3_aa: ASSQVLFGTTLKTQY

j_call: TRBJ1-5
v_call: TRBV6-2/TRBV6-3
cdr3_aa: ASRTTGQPQH

j_call: TRBJ1-6
v_call: TRBV14
cdr3_aa: ASSQAGRSPLH

j_call: TRBJ2-3
v_call: TRBV27
cdr3_aa: ASSLLTRRYTQY

j_call: TRBJ1-2
v_call: TRBV6-1
cdr3_aa: AGAGGRANYGYT

j_call: TRBJ1-1
v_call: TRBV12-3/TRBV12-4
cdr3_aa: ALRVRADTEAF

j_call: TRBJ1-1
v_call: TRBV15
cdr3_aa: ATSREAVLPEAF

j_call: TRBJ2-5
v_call: TRBV18
cdr3_aa: ASSPYQETQY

j_call: TRBJ1-2
v_call: TRBV10-3
cdr3_aa: AISEGESNYGYT

j_call: TRBJ1-3
v_call: TRBV3-1
cdr3_aa: ASSQAAGNTIY

j_call: TRBJ2-7
v_call: TRBV11-2
cdr3_aa: ASSTRDRPYEQY

j_call: TRBJ1-1
v_call: TRBV3-1
cdr3_aa: ASSPLDRRARPPSEAF

j_call: TRBJ1-1
v_call: TRBV10-3
cdr3_aa: AIRQEPHTEAF

j_call: TRBJ2-7
v_call: TRBV12-3/TRBV12-4
cdr3_aa: ASRASGRFYEQY

j_call: TRBJ2-5
v_call: TRBV27
cdr3_aa: ASSLQGRGPQGTQY

j_call: TRBJ2-7
v_call: TRBV3-1
cdr3_aa: ASSQEMNSYEQY

j_call: TRBJ2-4
v_call: TRBV4-1
cdr3_aa: ASSHLLASVAKNIQY

j_call: TRBJ2-1
v_call: TRBV11-1
cdr3_aa: ASSLRRGTSGAAGEQF

j_call: TRBJ2-5
v_call: TRBV6-1
cdr3_aa: ASSYSGPDKTQY

j_call: TRBJ2-7
v_call: TRBV20-1
cdr3_aa: SARERTGFSYEQY

j_call: TRBJ2-1
v_call: TRBV4-2
cdr3_aa: ASSQEYTVGLPGNEQF

j_call: TRBJ1-2
v_call: TRBV3-1
cdr3_aa: ASSHRTGRFVYGYT

j_call: TRBJ2-7
v_call: TRBV7-6
cdr3_aa: ASSLGGRGSSYEQY

j_call: TRBJ1-6
v_call: TRBV12-3/TRBV12-4
cdr3_aa: ASSLARGQSPLH

j_call: TRBJ2-7
v_call: TRBV2
cdr3_aa: ASSEFMTVQEQY

j_call: TRBJ2-7
v_call: TRBV9
cdr3_aa: ASSVGPGHSYEQY

j_call: TRBJ1-1
v_call: TRBV3-1
cdr3_aa: ASSPTSGWDTEAF

j_call: TRBJ2-5
v_call: TRBV7-2
cdr3_aa: ASSGTGAVQETQY

j_call: TRBJ1-3
v_call: TRBV5-1
cdr3_aa: ASSLAWGTSRATGNTIY

j_call: TRBJ2-2
v_call: TRBV20-1
cdr3_aa: SASESGEPTGELF

j_call: TRBJ2-7
v_call: TRBV20-1
cdr3_aa: SARDLGMGYEQY

j_call: TRBJ1-1
v_call: TRBV20-1
cdr3_aa: SARDRNTEAF

j_call: TRBJ2-7
v_call: TRBV3-1
cdr3_aa: ASSPPGLAGVEQY

j_call: TRBJ2-7
v_call: TRBV19
cdr3_aa: ASSHGQGGSREQY

j_call: TRBJ2-7
v_call: TRBV6-1
cdr3_aa: ASSSSHPSVSGSTYEQY

j_call: TRBJ2-3
v_call: TRBV20-1
cdr3_aa: SAAGTTRDTQY

j_call: TRBJ1-6
v_call: TRBV6-2/TRBV6-3
cdr3_aa: ASSTGASSYNSPLH

j_call: TRBJ2-2
v_call: TRBV5-1
cdr3_aa: ASIPGQGTNTGELF

j_call: TRBJ1-1
v_call: TRBV19
cdr3_aa: ARIGRKNTEAF

j_call: TRBJ1-3
v_call: TRBV18
cdr3_aa: ASSPTGATGNTIY

j_call: TRBJ1-1
v_call: TRBV30
cdr3_aa: AWSVGDGRGAF

j_call: TRBJ2-7
v_call: TRBV5-1
cdr3_aa: ASSHGLAGNPPYEQY

j_call: TRBJ2-1
v_call: TRBV29-1
cdr3_aa: SVDRGSYNEQF

j_call: TRBJ2-5
v_call: TRBV14
cdr3_aa: ASCIAGAETQY